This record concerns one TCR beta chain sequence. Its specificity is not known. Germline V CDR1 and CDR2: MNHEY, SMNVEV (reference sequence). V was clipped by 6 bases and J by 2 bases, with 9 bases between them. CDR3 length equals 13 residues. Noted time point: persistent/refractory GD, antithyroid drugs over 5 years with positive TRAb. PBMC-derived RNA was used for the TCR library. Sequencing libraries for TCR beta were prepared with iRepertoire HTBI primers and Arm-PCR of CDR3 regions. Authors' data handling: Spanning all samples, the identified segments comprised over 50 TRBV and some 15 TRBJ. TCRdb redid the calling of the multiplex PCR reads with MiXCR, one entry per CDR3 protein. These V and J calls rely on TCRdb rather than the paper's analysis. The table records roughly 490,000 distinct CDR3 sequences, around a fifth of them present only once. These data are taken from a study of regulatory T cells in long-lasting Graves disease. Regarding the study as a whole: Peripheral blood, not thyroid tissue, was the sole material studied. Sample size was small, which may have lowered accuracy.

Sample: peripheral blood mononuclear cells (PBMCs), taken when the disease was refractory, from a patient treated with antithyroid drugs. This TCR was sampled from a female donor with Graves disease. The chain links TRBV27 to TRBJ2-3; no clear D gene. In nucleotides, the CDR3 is TGTGCCAGCAGCAAGACACACACAGATACGCAGTATTTT. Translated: CASSKTHTDTQYF.